The source of this T cell receptor beta chain is a study of T-cell memory formation after mild COVID-19. Study-wide results and caveats: Most CD4+ clones that shrank were in CM and EM, while CD8+ ones turned up in EMRA. Later expanders leaned toward CD4+, whereas clones contracting from day 15 to 85 were balanced CD4/CD8.

Constant-segment primers served in 5'RACE that generated TCR alpha and TCR beta cDNA libraries bearing sample barcodes and UMIs. TCRdb reprocessed the 5' RACE reads via MiXCR and lists one record per CDR3 protein. The data show about 450,000 distinct CDR3 sequences, with more than 20% seen just once and around 13% held by the top ten. This clonotype was found a few times. Its cognate antigen is unknown. The germline gives CDR1 MNHNY, CDR2 SVGAGI (reference sequence). This CDR3 spans 17 amino acids. V was clipped by 6 bases and J by 1 base, with 22 bases between them. Material for sequencing was PBMCs or a T cell subset sorted from them (not recorded which). The rearrangement joins TRBV6-6 to TRBJ2-7, with a possible D match to TRBD1 (6 bases). The clonotype originates from an adult woman who had mild COVID-19 (a few samples of this study predate the infection). Cell type and time point are not known. The CDR3 sequence: CASSHQTLRDRSYEQYF. In DNA form, the CDR3 reads TGTGCCAGCAGCCACCAAACCCTAAGAGACAGGTCCTACGAGCAGTACTTC.